This T cell receptor (beta chain) originates from a study of blood T cell repertoires in COVID-19. The overall study: PBMCs, B-cell-depleted T cells, or T cells were the source of the cDNA or gDNA that made up the material.

This CDR3 is built from 15 residues. From germline, CDR1 is LNHDA and CDR2 SQIVND (reference sequence). V gave up 9 bases and J gave up 6 bases; unmatched junction bases: 10. This clone was seen once. As handled by the study authors: The assay estimated nucleated cells by amplifying reference gene primers. Method: immunoSEQ multiplex PCR; TCRdb's copy keeps in-frame clones and lacks some. V and J calls and clone size are as listed in that table; D and trimming were resolved from the DNA. The sample lists under 200,000 clones, around 89% occurring once. The receptor's source is a middle-aged man with active or convalescent COVID-19. This chain connects TRBV19 to TRBJ1-5; 11 bases are shared with TRBD1. The sample consisted of peripheral blood. The CDR3 sequence: CASRGTGGRGQPQHF. For the CDR3, the DNA is TGTGCCAGCAGAGGGACAGGGGGTAGGGGTCAGCCCCAGCATTTT.